This passage covers 24 T cell receptor beta chains from one sample sequenced in a study of identical twins. TCRdb processed the 5' RACE reads anew with MiXCR; each CDR3 protein has one entry. The sample lists around 570,000 distinct CDR3 sequences, 9.6% occurring once. The data also belong to a second study, concerning yellow fever vaccine responses in identical twins.

The source material was PBMCs. The receptors come from a young woman in good health.

A few counts support this clonotype. J is TRBJ2-7 and V is TRBV7-9; D is undetermined. From germline, CDR1 is SEHNR and CDR2 FQNEAQ (reference sequence). This CDR3 has 12 residues. V lost 4 bases, J lost 4 bases, and 8 bases lay in between. In nucleotides, the CDR3 is TGTGCCAGCAGCTCCGACCCGTACGAGCAGTACTTC. Its translation is CASSSDPYEQYF.

This clonotype turned up a few times. Germline and junction disagree at one end, which may indicate a read error. V and J are TRBV7-9 and TRBJ2-3, with a possible D match to TRBD2 (6 bases). The CDR3 loop spans 17 amino acids. Germline V lookup: CDR1 SEHNR, CDR2 FQNEAQ (reference sequence). CDR3 loop: CASSLASATPVGDTQYF. The CDR3 bases are TGTGCCAGCAGCCTAGCGTCAGCCACTCCCGTGGGAGATACGCAGTATTTT.

This clonotype occurred many times. The chain links TRBV20-1 to TRBJ2-1; maybe TRBD2 (7 bases). The CDR3 is 12 residues long. CDR1 and CDR2 from the germline V gene are DFQATT and SNEGSKA (reference sequence). Trimming stripped 1 base from V and 9 bases from J, with 10 bases between. The CDR3 sequence is CSARAGGREQFF. The CDR3 coding sequence is TGCAGTGCTAGAGCCGGGGGGCGTGAGCAGTTCTTC.

The chain recombines TRBV15 with TRBJ2-4; D is ambiguous. Trimming removed 0 bases from V and 7 bases from J, with 1 base in between. CDR1 is LNHNV, CDR2 YYDKDF, per germline (reference sequence). The CDR3 has 11 amino acids. CDR3 bases: TGTGCCACCAGCAGAGACAACATTCAGTACTTC. Residues: CATSRDNIQYF.

This clonotype was counted between two and nine times. The chain has TRBV4-3 and TRBJ2-7, with 7 nucleotides matching TRBD2. Germline CDR1 is LGHNA and CDR2 is YSLEER. The CDR3 length is 15 residues. With V trimmed by 9 bases and J by 3 bases, 14 bases remained unmatched. CDR3 residues: CARGRWASGFYEQYF. The CDR3 DNA is TGCGCCAGAGGAAGATGGGCTAGCGGATTCTACGAGCAGTACTTC.

The DNA for the CDR3 is TGTGCCAGCAGTTACGACTTAGCGGGGGAGACCCAGTACTTC. The encoded protein is CASSYDLAGETQYF. V is TRBV6-5 and J is TRBJ2-5; 8 bases fit TRBD2. With 2 bases clipped from V and 5 bases from J, the junction kept 4 bases outside the gene matches. In germline, CDR1 is MNHEY, CDR2 SVGAGI. The CDR3 is 14 residues long.

This clonotype has ten or more counts. The chain employs TRBV2 and TRBJ2-5, with D tentatively TRBD1 (5 bases). The germline gives CDR1 SNHLY, CDR2 FYNNEI. CDR3 size: 15 residues. V was cut by 6 bases and J by 1 base, with 15 bases left in between. The CDR3 DNA is TGTGCCAGCAGGGCAAGGGATCAGGGCCAAGAGACCCAGTACTTC. Encoded protein: CASRARDQGQETQYF.

The chain recombines TRBV15 with TRBJ2-7; D not certain. The CDR3 runs to 13 residues. Trimming left V 3 bases short and J 4 bases short, with 10 bases between. In germline, CDR1 is LNHNV, CDR2 YYDKDF (reference sequence). The CDR3 spells CATSRGSLYEQYF. The CDR3 DNA sequence: TGTGCCACCAGCAGGGGCAGTCTGTACGAGCAGTACTTC.

Of note for this clonotype: It may be a read error: a sequence one base away is much more abundant. This chain connects TRBV3-1 to TRBJ2-7, with 7 bases identical to TRBD1. CDR3 length: 17 amino acids. The germline CDR1 and CDR2 sequences are LGHDT and YNNKEL (reference sequence). For the CDR3, the DNA is TGTGCCTGCAGCCCGCTGATATCGACAGGGCCTACCTACGAGCAGTACTTC. This translates into CACSPLISTGPTYEQYF.

Only a few counts were recorded for this clonotype. The rearrangement joins TRBV30 to TRBJ2-7, with D perhaps being TRBD1 or TRBD2 (5 bases each). Per germline, CDR1 GTSNPN and CDR2 SVGIG (reference sequence). V shed 7 bases and J shed 1 base, with 11 bases lying between them. The CDR3 has 12 amino acids. The CDR3 bases are TGTGCCTATTGGGACGGTTCCTACGAGCAGTACTTC. It yields the protein CAYWDGSYEQYF.

Ten or more counts support this clonotype. This chain connects TRBV7-2 to TRBJ2-1; TRBD2 might be the D (6 bases). Per the germline V gene, CDR1 is SGHTA and CDR2 is FQGNSA. Trimming removed 2 bases at V and 5 bases at J, with 10 bases between. The length of the CDR3 is 14 residues. The CDR3 is CASSLRGSHNEQFF. The CDR3 nucleotides read TGTGCCAGCAGCTTACGGGGGTCCCACAATGAGCAGTTCTTC.

The rearrangement uses TRBV3-1 and TRBJ1-1; unclear D gene. Germline loops: CDR1 LGHDT, CDR2 YNNKEL (reference sequence). V dropped 0 bases and J dropped 0 bases, with 14 bases sitting between them. The CDR3 runs 17 residues. In nucleotides, the CDR3 is TGTGCCAGCAGCCAAGATCCGCTCAGAAACATGAACACTGAAGCTTTCTTT. Encoded protein: CASSQDPLRNMNTEAFF.

In this sample, this clonotype turned up a few times. The chain employs TRBV28 and TRBJ2-2; D gene ambiguous. There are 13 residues in the CDR3. CDR1 and CDR2 from the germline V gene are MDHEN and SYDVKM. The V and J ends lost 8 bases and 1 base respectively, with 8 bases between them. CDR3 DNA: TGTGCCAGCGACGGACGGAACACCGGGGAGCTGTTTTTT. It is translated as CASDGRNTGELFF.

CDR3 sequence (DNA): TGCGCCAGCAGCCAAGATCCCGACAGGGACTATGGCTACACCTTC. Translation gives CASSQDPDRDYGYTF. The gene calls are TRBV4-3 and TRBJ1-2, with TRBD1 matching over 7 bases. This CDR3 region has 15 residues. With V trimmed by 0 bases and J by 3 bases, 4 bases remained unmatched. Germline assignment: CDR1 LGHNA and CDR2 YSLEER.

The CDR3 loop is CASSVQGLHTGELFF. CDR3 nucleotide sequence: TGTGCCAGCAGTGTACAGGGTTTACACACCGGGGAGCTGTTTTTT. This chain links TRBV7-9 with TRBJ2-2; possibly TRBD1 for D (6 bases). Trimming removed 6 bases at V and 3 bases at J, with 14 bases between. Per germline, CDR1 SEHNR and CDR2 FQNEAQ (reference sequence). The CDR3 has 15 amino acids.

This clonotype was detected ten times or more. The genes are TRBV12-3 or TRBV12-4 and TRBJ2-3; the match to TRBD2 covers 10 bases. This CDR3 is built from 16 residues. After removal of 3 bases from V and 6 bases from J, the junction contained 9 bases not matched to a gene. CDR3 nucleotides: TGTGCCAGCAGTTTTACTAGCGGGGCTAGGGGGGATACGCAGTATTTT. This codes for CASSFTSGARGDTQYF.

This clonotype was recorded at least ten times. The chain is built from TRBV3-1 and TRBJ2-5; D gene uncertain. This CDR3 region has 12 residues. The V and J ends lost 1 base and 5 bases respectively, with 5 bases between them. From germline, CDR1 is LGHDT and CDR2 YNNKEL (reference sequence). Written as DNA, the CDR3 is TGTGCCAGCAGCCAAGGTTGGGAGACCCAGTACTTC. This codes for CASSQGWETQYF.

At least ten counts were recorded for this clonotype. This chain uses TRBV4-1 with TRBJ2-1, with 8 bases lining up with TRBD2. The CDR3 sequence is 21 residues long. Per the germline V gene, CDR1 is MGHRA and CDR2 is YSYEKL. The junction had 20 bases not matched to a gene; V was cut back by 0 bases and J by 4 bases. CDR3: CASSQESTDGGAWAFYNEQFF. The CDR3 nucleotides read TGCGCCAGCAGCCAAGAATCGACTGACGGGGGGGCGTGGGCCTTTTACAATGAGCAGTTCTTC.

A few counts support this clonotype. The J gene is TRBJ2-5, the V gene TRBV11-1; 15 bases fit TRBD2. The CDR3 is made up of 18 amino acids. CDR1 SGHAT and CDR2 FQDESV come from the germline V gene (reference sequence). V dropped 5 bases and J dropped 1; count of bases not matched to a gene: 8. The CDR3 nucleotides are TGTGCCAGCAGCATAAGGACTAGCGGGGGGGCACGCCAAGAGACCCAGTACTTC. It encodes CASSIRTSGGARQETQYF. The complete variable domain, with remaining parts taken from reference TRBV11-1 and TRBJ2-5, reads EAEVAQSPRYKITEKSQAVAFWCDPISGHATLYWYRQILGQGPELLVQFQDESVVDDSQLPKDRFSAERLKGVDSTLKIQPAELGDSAMYLCASSIRTSGGARQETQYFGPGTRLLVL.

This clonotype was counted many times. V gene TRBV7-2 combines with J gene TRBJ2-7, with 9 bases lining up with TRBD1. Germline-derived CDR1 and CDR2 are SGHTA and FQGNSA. This CDR3 has 15 amino acids. V was clipped by 5 bases and J by 5 bases; unmatched bases: 10. The CDR3 coding sequence is TGTGCCAGCAGCAAAACCGGGACAGGGTCCAACGAGCAGTACTTC. As protein: CASSKTGTGSNEQYF.

The gene calls are TRBV7-9 and TRBJ2-7; D might be TRBD1 (5 bases). V was trimmed by 5 bases and J by 9 bases, leaving 17 bases between them. Germline lookup yields CDR1 SEHNR and CDR2 FQNEAQ (reference sequence). The CDR3 is 13 residues long. As DNA, the CDR3 is TGTGCCAGCAGCACCCGACAGACCTTTATGCAGTACTTC. Its translation is CASSTRQTFMQYF. Based on the CDR3 plus reference TRBV7-9 and TRBJ2-7, the full variable domain is DTGVSQNPRHKITKRGQNVTFRCDPISEHNRLYWYRQTLGQGPEFLTYFQNEAQLEKSRLLSDRFSAERPKGSFSTLEIQRTEQGDSAMYLCASSTRQTFMQYFGPGTRLTVT.

This clonotype was detected a few times. The genes are TRBV12-3 or TRBV12-4 and TRBJ2-7; D is uncertain. The CDR3 runs 15 residues. V shed 3 bases and J shed 0 bases, with 12 bases lying between them. The CDR3 is CASSFADGFSYEQYF. The CDR3 bases are TGTGCCAGCAGTTTCGCGGACGGTTTCTCCTACGAGCAGTACTTC.

The sample holds a few counts of this clonotype. The V and J genes are TRBV4-3 and TRBJ2-1; D perhaps matches TRBD1 (5 bases). The CDR3 totals 16 residues. Trimming stripped 1 base from V and 2 bases from J, with 12 bases between. CDR1 and CDR2 (germline): LGHNA, YSLEER. The CDR3 region is CASSQGVRETYNEQFF. In DNA, the CDR3 is TGCGCCAGCAGCCAAGGGGTCAGGGAAACCTACAATGAGCAGTTCTTC.

This clonotype was seen many times. The chain has TRBV12-3 or TRBV12-4 and TRBJ2-4; D not resolved. V was clipped by 5 bases and J by 8 bases, with 13 bases between them. The CDR3 spans 13 residues. The CDR3 DNA follows: TGTGCCAGCAGTCAAGGCCGTCCCCACATTCAGTACTTC. Protein: CASSQGRPHIQYF.